One and the same sample provided the 26 T cell receptor beta chains below, sequenced in a study of memory CD4+ T cells and cytomegalovirus serostatus. Data came from immunoSEQ multiplex PCR; TCRdb stores just in-frame clones and leaves some out. The sample includes 35,000 to 45,000 clones, 75% to 80% of them seen just once. The sort gate was single viable CD3+CD4+CD8-CD45RO+ cells for memory CD4+ T cells. What was sequenced was memory CD4+ T cells from blood. The receptors originated from an adult in good health and CMV-seronegative.

The gene calls are TRBV7-8 and TRBJ1-3; D is unresolved. Looked up from germline, CDR1 is SGHVS and CDR2 is FQNEAQ. This CDR3 contains 14 residues. V was clipped by 2 bases and J by 3 bases, with 8 bases between them. CDR3 in DNA: TGTGCCAGCAGCTTAAGCGGTATTGGAAACACCATATATTTT. It encodes CASSLSGIGNTIYF. Together with reference TRBV7-8 and TRBJ1-3, the CDR3 gives the full variable domain: GAGVSQSPRYKVAKRGQDVALRCDPISGHVSLFWYQQALGQGPEFLTYFQNEAQLDKSGLPSDRFFAERPEGSVSTLKIQRTQQEDSAVYLCASSLSGIGNTIYFGEGSWLTVV.

This chain joins TRBV4-2 and TRBJ1-1; a possible D gene is TRBD1 (6 bases). Trimming removed 4 bases at V and 1 base at J, with 16 bases between. The CDR3 is 16 amino acids. Germline V gives CDR1 LGHNA, CDR2 YNFKEQ. CDR3 DNA sequence: TGTGCCAGCAGCCCAGCGGGGGGCCGGTCGAACACTGAAGCTTTCTTT. Translated: CASSPAGGRSNTEAFF.

The V gene is TRBV7-3, the J gene TRBJ2-6; possibly TRBD2 for D (6 bases). CDR1 SGHTA and CDR2 FQGTGA come from the germline V gene. The CDR3 is made up of 16 amino acids. V was clipped by 2 bases and J by 4 bases, with 12 bases between them. For the CDR3, the DNA is TGTGCCAGCAGCTTAGGCGGGGTGGGAGGGGCCAACGTCCTGACTTTC. Protein: CASSLGGVGGANVLTF.

This rearrangement joins TRBV5-1 to TRBJ1-1; D gene ambiguous. CDR1 is SGHRS and CDR2 is YFSETQ in the germline V gene. CDR3 length equals 14 residues. Trimming shortened V by 0 bases and J by 2 bases, and 8 bases separated the two germline ends. As DNA, the CDR3 is TGCGCCAGCAGCTTGGCCACGGAAAACACTGAAGCTTTCTTT. Its protein is CASSLATENTEAFF.

V is TRBV11-2 and J is TRBJ2-7; 9 positions agree with TRBD1. CDR1 is SGHAT, CDR2 FQNNGV, per germline. The CDR3 is 16 amino acids. V gave up 2 bases and J gave up 2 bases; unmatched junction bases: 7. CDR3 coding DNA: TGTGCCAGCAGCTTATACTCCGGGACAGGGACCTACGAGCAGTACTTC. It codes for CASSLYSGTGTYEQYF.

The CDR3: CASSQEGRGLANTGELFF. The CDR3, as DNA: TGCGCCAGCAGCCAAGAAGGCAGGGGGCTAGCGAACACCGGGGAGCTGTTTTTT. The chain employs TRBV4-1 and TRBJ2-2; 8 bases fit TRBD1. V lost 0 bases, J lost 0 bases, and 6 bases stayed unmatched. The CDR3 has 18 residues. Germline lookup yields CDR1 MGHRA and CDR2 YSYEKL.

The chain joins TRBV11-3 to TRBJ2-3; 9 bases fit TRBD1. This CDR3 has 15 residues. V was pared by 3 bases and J by 7 bases, with 8 bases of the junction left unmatched. Per germline, CDR1 SGHNT and CDR2 YENEEA. The CDR3 region has the DNA TGTGCCAGCAGCTTGACAGGGGGGGATAAGCATACGCAGTATTTT. It is translated as CASSLTGGDKHTQYF. The whole variable domain, remainder taken from reference TRBV11-3 and TRBJ2-3, is EAGVVQSPRYKIIEKKQPVAFWCNPISGHNTLYWYLQNLGQGPELLIRYENEEAVDDSQLPKDRFSAERLKGVDSTLKIQPAELGDSAVYLCASSLTGGDKHTQYFGPGTRLTVL.

J is TRBJ2-2 and V is TRBV19, with 9 bases fitting TRBD2. Losses at the gene ends were 8 bases for V and 0 bases for J; bases not matched to a gene: 7. The CDR3 consists of 16 residues. Germline CDR1 and CDR2: LNHDA and SQIVND (reference sequence). For the CDR3, the DNA is TGTGCCAGTCGGACTAGCGCAACGGCGAACACCGGGGAGCTGTTTTTT. Translation: CASRTSATANTGELFF.

This chain uses TRBV11-3 with TRBJ1-1, with TRBD1 as a possible D gene (5 bases). The germline V and J ends were trimmed by 3 bases and 2 bases, with 7 bases remaining between them. Germline CDR1 is SGHNT and CDR2 is YENEEA. The length of the CDR3 is 13 residues. The CDR3 DNA reads TGTGCCAGCAGCTTGACAGTTAACACTGAAGCTTTCTTT. Residues: CASSLTVNTEAFF.

The CDR3 DNA sequence: TGTGCCTGGATGCCCGACGAAAACCGGGAGCTGTTTTTT. It yields the protein CAWMPDENRELFF. V is TRBV30 and J is TRBJ2-2, with D hard to call. The CDR3 contains 13 residues. The germline gives CDR1 GTSNPN, CDR2 SVGIG (reference sequence). V was clipped by 4 bases and J by 9 bases, with 15 bases between them.

CDR3 sequence: CASSDYGQGVGGYTF. The CDR3 bases are TGTGCCAGCAGTGACTACGGACAGGGGGTCGGTGGCTACACCTTC. The gene calls are TRBV6-4 and TRBJ1-2; TRBD1 agrees at 10 bases. CDR1 is MRHNA and CDR2 is SNTAGT in the germline V gene. The junction had 6 bases not matched to a gene; V was cut back by 1 base and J by 7 bases. The CDR3 sequence is 15 residues long.

V gene TRBV9 combines with J gene TRBJ1-4, with 9 bases lining up with TRBD1. There are 17 residues in the CDR3. V was clipped by 4 bases and J by 15 bases; unmatched bases: 22. Per the germline V gene, CDR1 is SGDLS and CDR2 is YYNGEE. As DNA, the CDR3 is TGTGCCAGCAGCCACAACCGGGACAGGGTTATTTCGAGTGATATGTTTTTT. It codes for CASSHNRDRVISSDMFF.

The rearrangement links TRBV11-2 to TRBJ1-3; D unclear. This CDR3 has 13 residues. The germline gives CDR1 SGHAT, CDR2 FQNNGV. V was pared by 7 bases and J by 4 bases, with 11 bases between. CDR3 coding DNA: TGTGCCAGCACCCCGATGGGGGGAAACACCATATATTTT. Residues: CASTPMGGNTIYF.

The gene calls are TRBV21-1 and TRBJ1-6. TRBV21-1 is assigned pseudogene status. The CDR3 is 16 amino acids. CDR3 region: CASSKYGSSYNSPLHF. The CDR3 DNA reads TGTGCCAGCAGCAAATATGGTAGCTCCTATAATTCACCCCTCCACTTT.

The chain carries TRBV29-1 and TRBJ2-2; D not certain. Trimming removed 6 bases from V and 1 base from J, with 6 bases in between. Germline assignment: CDR1 SQVTM and CDR2 ANQGSEA. The CDR3 spans 12 residues. CDR3 DNA sequence: TGCAGCGTGGAACGGAACACCGGGGAGCTGTTTTTT. The encoded protein is CSVERNTGELFF.

CDR3 DNA sequence: TGTGCCAGCAGCAGATTAAGGAATAGCAATCAGCCCCAGCATTTT. Protein product: CASSRLRNSNQPQHF. The V and J genes are TRBV7-2 and TRBJ1-5, with D unclear. Germline assignment: CDR1 SGHTA and CDR2 FQGNSA. This CDR3 contains 15 residues. V was trimmed by 5 bases and J by 0 bases, leaving 11 bases between them. The variable domain in full, completed from reference TRBV7-2 and TRBJ1-5, reads GAGVSQSPSNKVTEKGKDVELRCDPISGHTALYWYRQSLGQGLEFLIYFQGNSAPDKSGLPSDRFSAERTGGSVSTLTIQRTQQEDSAVYLCASSRLRNSNQPQHFGDGTRLSIL.

The DNA of the CDR3 is TGTGCCAGCAGCCTAAGTGACAGGGCCGGGGGCTACACCTTC. The encoded protein is CASSLSDRAGGYTF. The genes are TRBV5-4 and TRBJ1-2, with TRBD1 identical over 7 bases. The V and J ends lost 4 bases and 8 bases, in that order; junction bases with no gene match: 11. Germline V gives CDR1 SGHNT, CDR2 YYREEE (reference sequence). This CDR3 is 14 amino acids long.

V gene TRBV7-3 combines with J gene TRBJ1-1, with D unresolved. The CDR3 is 13 amino acids. With 1 base removed from V and 5 bases from J, the gap between germline ends came to 8 bases. From germline, CDR1 is SGHTA and CDR2 FQGTGA. As DNA, the CDR3 is TGTGCCAGCAGCTTAAGAGACAAGACTGAAGCTTTCTTT. Its translation: CASSLRDKTEAFF.

The chain has TRBV2 and TRBJ1-3, with 8 bases lining up with TRBD1. The CDR3 loop spans 15 amino acids. The V gene end was trimmed by 1 base and the J gene end by 3 bases; junction bases not matched to a gene: 2. Germline loops: CDR1 SNHLY, CDR2 FYNNEI. The CDR3 DNA is TGTGCCAGCAGTGAAGGGACAGGGTTTGGAAACACCATATATTTT. It translates to CASSEGTGFGNTIYF.

This chain uses TRBV18 with TRBJ2-4, with 8 bases matching TRBD1. CDR1 is KGHSH and CDR2 is LQKENI in the germline V gene. Germline trimming cut 3 bases from V and 7 bases from J; bases unmatched to any gene: 5. The CDR3 sequence is 14 residues long. CDR3 sequence reads: CASSPGQGENIQYF. CDR3 in DNA: TGTGCCAGCTCACCCGGACAGGGAGAGAACATTCAGTACTTC.

V gene TRBV4-2 combines with J gene TRBJ2-3; 9 positions agree with TRBD2. Unmatched junction bases numbered 2, after V lost 0 bases and J lost 1 base. This CDR3 spans 16 amino acids. Per the germline V gene, CDR1 is LGHNA and CDR2 is YNFKEQ. The CDR3 here is CASSQEASGGTDTQYF. In DNA form, the CDR3 reads TGTGCCAGCAGCCAAGAAGCTAGCGGGGGCACAGATACGCAGTATTTT.

The chain links TRBV6-1 to TRBJ1-1; no definite D call. The CDR3 runs to 14 residues. Looked up from germline, CDR1 is MNHNS and CDR2 is SASEGT. Trimming removed 6 bases at V and 1 base at J, with 12 bases between. CDR3 sequence (DNA): TGTGCCAGCAGCGACCGGACGGGGAACACTGAAGCTTTCTTT. Translation: CASSDRTGNTEAFF.

This chain links TRBV5-1 with TRBJ1-1; unclear D gene. Germline V lookup: CDR1 SGHRS, CDR2 YFSETQ. V lost 4 bases and J lost 4, with 14 bases in between. CDR3 length equals 14 residues. The CDR3 nucleotides are TGCGCCAGCAGCGTCGGGGTCGACGTCACTGAAGCTTTCTTT. Translation gives CASSVGVDVTEAFF.

Notes on this clone: Other DNA sequences from this sample encode an identical CDR3 as well. This chain joins TRBV11-2 and TRBJ1-1, with a weak D call TRBD1 (6 bases). Trimming took off 4 bases at V and 2 bases at J, with 8 bases between the two ends. This CDR3 is built from 13 residues. Germline V gene data show CDR1 as SGHAT and CDR2 as FQNNGV. The CDR3 nucleotides are TGTGCCAGCAGCTCGGACAGAAACACTGAAGCTTTCTTT. The encoded protein is CASSSDRNTEAFF.

This chain links TRBV7-2 with TRBJ2-7; D tentatively fits TRBD1 or TRBD2 (5 bases each). Trimming shortened V by 7 bases and J by 7 bases, and 29 bases separated the two germline ends. This CDR3 is built from 17 residues. CDR1 is SGHTA and CDR2 is FQGNSA in the germline V gene. The CDR3 DNA reads TGTGCCAGCACCCTTGCGACGGGTATAGGGACGTCTTATGAGCAGTACTTC. Its translation: CASTLATGIGTSYEQYF.

The chain combines TRBV30 with TRBJ1-4; D is unclear. Germline assignment: CDR1 GTSNPN and CDR2 SVGIG (reference sequence). CDR3 length equals 15 residues. V was trimmed by 0 bases and J by 7 bases, leaving 15 bases between them. DNA of the CDR3: TGTGCCTGGAGTGTACAAGCCGGGCGCCTTGAAAAACTGTTTTTT. It encodes CAWSVQAGRLEKLFF.